This TCR beta chain was identified in a study of control samples from healthy donors and cancer patients. There are 16 residues in the CDR3. CDR1 is LNHDA and CDR2 is SQIVND in the germline V gene (reference sequence). The V and J ends lost 5 bases and 8 bases, in that order; junction bases with no gene match: 15. TCRdb's copy holds only in-frame clones and misses some; the assay was immunoSEQ multiplex PCR. The table shows 65,000 to 100,000 clones, with 90% to 95% occurring only once. This clonotype originated in a man aged 50-60 years in good health. The V and J genes are TRBV19 and TRBJ1-2, with TRBD1 identical over 9 bases. The sample was blood. The CDR3 region has the DNA TGTGCCAGTAGTTTCCTGCCGGGACAGGGTGCAACGGGCTACACCTTC. It yields the protein CASSFLPGQGATGYTF.